Given below is one T cell receptor (beta chain) in context. The data originate from a study of CD8 T cells in Susac syndrome. RNA totalling about 0.5 to 1 ug underwent reverse transcription with random hexamers. TCRdb itself ran the immunoSEQ multiplex PCR reads through MiXCR, one entry per CDR3 protein. The sample includes some 200,000 distinct CDR3 sequences, roughly 90% of them seen just once. This clonotype was obtained from a human donor with Susac syndrome. Sequencing was performed on CD4+ T cells from PBMCs.

As DNA, the CDR3 is TGTGCCAGCAGCTTAGGGCAGCGAATTGGAGGCTACACCTTC. Translating it yields CASSLGQRIGGYTF. The chain couples TRBV13 to TRBJ1-2; D is undetermined. The V end was cut by 0 bases, the J end by 8 bases, with 13 bases between. CDR3 length equals 14 residues. Looked up from germline, CDR1 is PRHDT and CDR2 is FYEKMQ (reference sequence).